The clone carrying this T cell receptor beta chain was found many times. In the study's own analysis: Amplification of reference gene primers was used by the study to estimate nucleated cell counts. Profiling relied on immunoSEQ multiplex PCR, and the TCRdb table lists in-frame clones only, not all of them. V, J and clone size derive from that table, while D and trimming were established from the DNA sequence. The table includes about 110,000 clones, around 64% detected once. This sample was included in a study of blood T cell repertoires in COVID-19. Whole-study context: Samples came from the United States, Italy and Spain, spanning acute and convalescent COVID-19. In each case, the material was cDNA or gDNA derived from T cells, B-cell-depleted T cells, or PBMCs.

The CDR3 has 14 residues. The V gene lost 4 bases and the J gene lost 7 bases, with 11 bases spanning the gap. CDR1 and CDR2 from the germline V gene are SNHLY and FYNNEI. The receptor's source is a woman in her forties with acute or convalescent COVID-19. The genes are TRBV2 and TRBJ1-6; D is ambiguous. The material sequenced was peripheral blood. CDR3 sequence reads: CASSAGSLNSPLHF. For the CDR3, the DNA is TGTGCCAGCAGTGCAGGCAGTCTAAATTCACCCCTCCACTTT.